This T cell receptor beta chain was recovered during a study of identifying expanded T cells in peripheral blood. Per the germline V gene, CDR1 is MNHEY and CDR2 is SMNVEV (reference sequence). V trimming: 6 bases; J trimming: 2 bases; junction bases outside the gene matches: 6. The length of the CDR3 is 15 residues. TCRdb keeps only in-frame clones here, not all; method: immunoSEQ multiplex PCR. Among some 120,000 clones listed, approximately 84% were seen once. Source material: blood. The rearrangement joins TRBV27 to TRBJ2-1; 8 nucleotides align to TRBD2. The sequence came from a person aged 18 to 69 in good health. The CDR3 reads CASSSSGGPYNEQFF. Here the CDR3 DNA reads TGTGCCAGCAGCTCGAGCGGGGGCCCCTACAATGAGCAGTTCTTC.